These T cell receptor beta chains were read from a single sample in a study of blood T cells in healthy people across ages. TCRdb reanalysed the 5' RACE reads using MiXCR and keeps one entry per CDR3 protein. The sample includes 850,000 to 1,100,000 distinct CDR3 sequences, about two fifths of them seen just once. Sequencing input: blood. Receptors were obtained from a man between 18 and 35 years old in good health. The CDR3 runs from the conserved cysteine through the conserved F or W. The order of the fields is V gene, D gene, clone size, J gene, CDR3 DNA, CDR3 protein. The D gene is left open where the match is weak. A row's size may be missing; if present it is once, few, many or a size class.

v_call: TRBV29-1
d_call: -
clone_size: -
j_call: TRBJ1-5
cdr3_nt: TGCAGCGATGGTCTTGAATTCAATCAGCCCCAGCATTTT
cdr3_aa: CSDGLEFNQPQHF

v_call: TRBV6-2/TRBV6-3
d_call: -
clone_size: few
j_call: TRBJ2-7
cdr3_nt: TGTGCCAGCAGCGGAGGGTTCTCCTACGAGCAGTACTTC
cdr3_aa: CASSGGFSYEQYF

v_call: TRBV7-8
d_call: -
clone_size: -
j_call: TRBJ2-3
cdr3_nt: TGTGCCAGCAGCCCCCCGGTGGAGTACACAGATACGCAGTATTTT
cdr3_aa: CASSPPVEYTDTQYF

v_call: TRBV28
d_call: TRBD1
clone_size: few
j_call: TRBJ2-3
cdr3_nt: TGTGCCAGCAGTCCCTACTCCCCGACAGGGAGCACAGATACGCAGTATTTT
cdr3_aa: CASSPYSPTGSTDTQYF

v_call: TRBV4-3
d_call: TRBD1
clone_size: -
j_call: TRBJ2-7
cdr3_nt: TGCGCCGGCAGTAAAGGACAGGGTAGATACGAGCAGTACTTC
cdr3_aa: CAGSKGQGRYEQYF

v_call: TRBV6-2/TRBV6-3
d_call: -
clone_size: few
j_call: TRBJ2-4
cdr3_nt: TGTGCCAGCAGGCGAGGCACTTTAGCCAAAAACATTCAGTACTTC
cdr3_aa: CASRRGTLAKNIQYF

v_call: TRBV28
d_call: -
clone_size: -
j_call: TRBJ2-2
cdr3_nt: TGTGCCAGCAGTTTATTGGGGGCGGAGCTGTTTTTT
cdr3_aa: CASSLLGAELFF

v_call: TRBV4-1
d_call: -
clone_size: -
j_call: TRBJ1-2
cdr3_nt: TGCGCCAGCAGCCAAGTAGCCGCGAAGCTTATCAGGCATGGCTACATCTTC
cdr3_aa: CASSQVAAKLIRHGYIF

v_call: TRBV6-5
d_call: -
clone_size: -
j_call: TRBJ2-7
cdr3_nt: TGTGCCAGCAGTCTCTCGGGACGAGGATCCGAGCAGTACTTC
cdr3_aa: CASSLSGRGSEQYF

v_call: TRBV5-6
d_call: TRBD1
clone_size: -
j_call: TRBJ1-5
cdr3_nt: TGTGCCAGCAGTCCGCGACAGGGGTTCGGCAATCAGCCCCAGCATTTT
cdr3_aa: CASSPRQGFGNQPQHF

v_call: TRBV14
d_call: -
clone_size: few
j_call: TRBJ2-5
cdr3_nt: TGTGCCAGCAGCCAAGATAGGTTGGAGACCCAGTACTTC
cdr3_aa: CASSQDRLETQYF

v_call: TRBV20-1
d_call: -
clone_size: -
j_call: TRBJ1-5
cdr3_nt: TGCAGTGCGATCACTGTAACCGAGGTTGGTCAGCCCCAGCATTTT
cdr3_aa: CSAITVTEVGQPQHF

v_call: TRBV7-2
d_call: -
clone_size: -
j_call: TRBJ1-1
cdr3_nt: TGTGCCAGCAGCTTGACAGGCGCCATGAACACTGAAGCTTTCTTT
cdr3_aa: CASSLTGAMNTEAFF

v_call: TRBV20-1
d_call: TRBD1
clone_size: few
j_call: TRBJ1-1
cdr3_nt: TGCAGTGCTAGAGCGGGACAGATGAACACTGAAGCTTTCTTT
cdr3_aa: CSARAGQMNTEAFF

v_call: TRBV13
d_call: -
clone_size: -
j_call: TRBJ2-1
cdr3_nt: TGTGCCAGCACCCCAAAAAGAGCCCAAAGCTCCTACAATGAGCAGTTCTTC
cdr3_aa: CASTPKRAQSSYNEQFF

v_call: TRBV9
d_call: TRBD2
clone_size: few
j_call: TRBJ2-1
cdr3_nt: TGTGCCAGCAGTAACGGGGGGGCACTCGACAATGAGCAGTTCTTC
cdr3_aa: CASSNGGALDNEQFF

v_call: TRBV28
d_call: -
clone_size: few
j_call: TRBJ1-2
cdr3_nt: TGTGCCAGCACCCCGAACCTGATTACCTATGGCTACACCTTC
cdr3_aa: CASTPNLITYGYTF

v_call: TRBV14
d_call: -
clone_size: few
j_call: TRBJ2-5
cdr3_nt: TGTGCCAGCAGCCACTCAGAGACCCAGTACTTC
cdr3_aa: CASSHSETQYF

v_call: TRBV24-1
d_call: -
clone_size: -
j_call: TRBJ1-3
cdr3_nt: TGTGCCACCAGTGATTCCCGCAAACCTGGAAACACCATATATTTT
cdr3_aa: CATSDSRKPGNTIYF

v_call: TRBV6-5
d_call: -
clone_size: few
j_call: TRBJ2-1
cdr3_nt: TGTGCCAGCAGTTACTCGGGAGGGGGTCGGAATGAGCAGTTCTTC
cdr3_aa: CASSYSGGGRNEQFF

v_call: TRBV3-1
d_call: TRBD1
clone_size: few
j_call: TRBJ2-5
cdr3_nt: TGTGCCAGCACTCACGAGAAAACAGGGGTACGTTCAGAGACCCAGTACTTC
cdr3_aa: CASTHEKTGVRSETQYF

v_call: TRBV6-6
d_call: -
clone_size: few
j_call: TRBJ1-2
cdr3_nt: TGTGCCAGCACCCGGGCAGGGCCATCACTAAGCTATGGCTACACCTTC
cdr3_aa: CASTRAGPSLSYGYTF

v_call: TRBV11-2
d_call: -
clone_size: -
j_call: TRBJ2-1
cdr3_nt: TGTGCCAGCAGCTACCGGGGGGACAGCTCCTACAATGAGCAGTTCTTC
cdr3_aa: CASSYRGDSSYNEQFF

v_call: TRBV28
d_call: -
clone_size: -
j_call: TRBJ1-5
cdr3_nt: TGTGCCAGCAGGGACATAAACAATCAGCCCCAGCATTTT
cdr3_aa: CASRDINNQPQHF

v_call: TRBV4-3
d_call: -
clone_size: -
j_call: TRBJ1-2
cdr3_nt: TGCGCCAGCAGCCAACAAGATATCTATGGCTACACCTTC
cdr3_aa: CASSQQDIYGYTF

v_call: TRBV6-4
d_call: TRBD2
clone_size: -
j_call: TRBJ2-3
cdr3_nt: TGTGCCAGCAGTGAGGAGGATACTAGCGGCCCAGATACGCAGTATTTT
cdr3_aa: CASSEEDTSGPDTQYF

v_call: TRBV2
d_call: TRBD2
clone_size: -
j_call: TRBJ2-7
cdr3_nt: TGTGCCACCGGGACTAGCGGGTCAAACTCCTACAATGAGCAGTACTTC
cdr3_aa: CATGTSGSNSYNEQYF

v_call: TRBV13
d_call: TRBD1
clone_size: few
j_call: TRBJ2-5
cdr3_nt: TGTGCCAGCAGCTTAGGGGGACAGGGAGCTCAAGAGACCCAGTACTTC
cdr3_aa: CASSLGGQGAQETQYF

v_call: TRBV29-1
d_call: -
clone_size: many
j_call: TRBJ1-4
cdr3_nt: TGCAGCGTTGGTCGGGGGGTTAATGAAAAACTGTTTTTT
cdr3_aa: CSVGRGVNEKLFF

v_call: TRBV15
d_call: -
clone_size: few
j_call: TRBJ1-4
cdr3_nt: TGTGCCACCAGCAGAGAAGCACAAACTAATGAAAAACTGTTTTTT
cdr3_aa: CATSREAQTNEKLFF

v_call: TRBV12-3/TRBV12-4
d_call: -
clone_size: many
j_call: TRBJ1-2
cdr3_nt: TGTGCCAGCAGTTCCCAGACAGGTTTCTATGGCTACACCTTC
cdr3_aa: CASSSQTGFYGYTF

v_call: TRBV5-6
d_call: -
clone_size: -
j_call: TRBJ2-7
cdr3_nt: TGTGCCAGCAGCTTGGGGACACATACCTACGAGCAGTACTTC
cdr3_aa: CASSLGTHTYEQYF

v_call: TRBV7-3
d_call: -
clone_size: few
j_call: TRBJ2-2
cdr3_nt: TGTGCCAGCAGCTTAACGATGCTACAGAACACCGGGGAGCTGTTTTTT
cdr3_aa: CASSLTMLQNTGELFF

v_call: TRBV4-3
d_call: -
clone_size: -
j_call: TRBJ2-7
cdr3_nt: TGCGCCAGCAGCCAACGGAGGGACTTTCGTGACGAGCAGTACTTC
cdr3_aa: CASSQRRDFRDEQYF

v_call: TRBV6-5
d_call: TRBD2
clone_size: few
j_call: TRBJ2-3
cdr3_nt: TGTGCCAGCAGTTACAGCGGGGGGCGGGATACTACGCAGTATTTT
cdr3_aa: CASSYSGGRDTTQYF

v_call: TRBV19
d_call: -
clone_size: -
j_call: TRBJ2-1
cdr3_nt: TGTGCCAGTAACCCAGGTAACTACAATGAGCAGTTCTTC
cdr3_aa: CASNPGNYNEQFF

v_call: TRBV20-1
d_call: TRBD1
clone_size: once
j_call: TRBJ2-4
cdr3_nt: TGCAGTGCCCGGGGAACAGGGGCCCTTTACACAGATGCGCAGTACTTC
cdr3_aa: CSARGTGALYTDAQYF

v_call: TRBV18
d_call: -
clone_size: few
j_call: TRBJ2-3
cdr3_nt: TGTGCCAGCTCACCACGGGACGGTGGTCCTAGCACAGATACGCAGTATTTT
cdr3_aa: CASSPRDGGPSTDTQYF

v_call: TRBV10-3
d_call: TRBD2
clone_size: many
j_call: TRBJ2-3
cdr3_nt: TGTGCCATCAGTGAGTCTTCTAGCGGGGGAATTACAGATACGCAGTATTTT
cdr3_aa: CAISESSSGGITDTQYF

v_call: TRBV6-5
d_call: TRBD1
clone_size: -
j_call: TRBJ1-1
cdr3_nt: TGTGCCAGCATTACAGGGGGCGAGGGCACTGAAGCTTTCTTT
cdr3_aa: CASITGGEGTEAFF

v_call: TRBV6-6
d_call: -
clone_size: -
j_call: TRBJ1-4
cdr3_nt: TGTGCCAGCAGGCAGAATGAAAAACTGTTTTTT
cdr3_aa: CASRQNEKLFF